This entry concerns a single T cell receptor beta chain. Trimming removed 2 bases from V and 10 bases from J; junction bases left unmatched: 6. This CDR3 region has 14 residues. Germline CDR1 and CDR2: SGHTA and FQGTGA. This sample is part of a study of response to subunit inactivated influenza vaccine. TCRdb independently ran MiXCR on the RT-PCR reads; one entry per CDR3 protein. The sample lists roughly 620,000 distinct CDR3 sequences; over 9% were seen once. The same data also went into a second study, on T cells expressing NK-cell markers. From that report: For TCR beta, cDNA was produced by 5'RACE template switching with UMIs. The contribution of dominant NKG2C+ clonotypes to CD8+ T cells in five to seven donors was roughly 1.0-7.5%.

The receptor was isolated from a man in his fifties or sixties who received an inactivated influenza vaccine. The source was PBMCs from blood, collected on the day of vaccination. The rearrangement joins TRBV7-3 to TRBJ2-1; 9 nucleotides line up with TRBD2. The CDR3 DNA reads as TGTGCCAGCAGCTTAGGGCTAGCGGGGTCAGAGCAGTTCTTC. The encoded protein is CASSLGLAGSEQFF.